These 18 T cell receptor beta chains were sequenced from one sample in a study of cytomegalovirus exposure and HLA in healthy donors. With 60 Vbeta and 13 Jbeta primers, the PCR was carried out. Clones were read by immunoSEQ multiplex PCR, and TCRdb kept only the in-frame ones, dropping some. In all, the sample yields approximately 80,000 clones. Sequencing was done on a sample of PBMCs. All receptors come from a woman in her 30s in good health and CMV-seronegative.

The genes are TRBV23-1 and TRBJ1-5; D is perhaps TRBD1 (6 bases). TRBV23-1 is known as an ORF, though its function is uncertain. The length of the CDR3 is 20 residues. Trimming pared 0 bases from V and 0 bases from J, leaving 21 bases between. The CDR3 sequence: CASSQSGARELPFSNQPQHF. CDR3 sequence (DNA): TGCGCCAGCAGTCAATCGGGGGCCAGGGAATTGCCCTTTAGCAATCAGCCCCAGCATTTT.

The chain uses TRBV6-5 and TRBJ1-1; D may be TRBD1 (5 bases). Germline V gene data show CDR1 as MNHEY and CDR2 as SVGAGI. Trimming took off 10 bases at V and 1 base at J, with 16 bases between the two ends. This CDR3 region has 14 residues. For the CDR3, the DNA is TGTGCCACCGGGGGGGAAGCAAAGAACACTGAAGCTTTCTTT. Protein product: CATGGEAKNTEAFF.

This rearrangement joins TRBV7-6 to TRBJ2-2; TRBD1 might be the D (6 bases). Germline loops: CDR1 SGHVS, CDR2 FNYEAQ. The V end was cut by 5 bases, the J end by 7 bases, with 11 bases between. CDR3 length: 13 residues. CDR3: CASSRAGVGELFF. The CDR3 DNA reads TGTGCCAGCAGCCGGGCAGGGGTCGGGGAGCTGTTTTTT.

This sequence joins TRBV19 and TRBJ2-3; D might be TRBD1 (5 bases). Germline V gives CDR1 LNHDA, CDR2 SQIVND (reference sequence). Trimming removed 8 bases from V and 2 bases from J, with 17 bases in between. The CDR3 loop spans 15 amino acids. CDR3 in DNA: TGTGCCAGTCGCGGAGACAGCCGATACACAGATACGCAGTATTTT. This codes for CASRGDSRYTDTQYF.

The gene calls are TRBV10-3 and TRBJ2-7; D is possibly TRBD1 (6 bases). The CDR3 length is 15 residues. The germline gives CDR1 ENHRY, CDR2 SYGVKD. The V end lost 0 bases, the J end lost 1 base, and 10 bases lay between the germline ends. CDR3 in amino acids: CAISESGHSSYEQYF. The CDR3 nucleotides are TGTGCCATCAGTGAGTCGGGACACTCATCCTACGAGCAGTACTTC.

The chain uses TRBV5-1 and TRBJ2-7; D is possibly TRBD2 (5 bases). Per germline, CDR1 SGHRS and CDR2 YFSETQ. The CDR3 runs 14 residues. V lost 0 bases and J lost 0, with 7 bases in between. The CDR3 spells CASSLAGSSYEQYF. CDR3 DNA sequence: TGCGCCAGCAGCTTGGCGGGGAGCTCCTACGAGCAGTACTTC.

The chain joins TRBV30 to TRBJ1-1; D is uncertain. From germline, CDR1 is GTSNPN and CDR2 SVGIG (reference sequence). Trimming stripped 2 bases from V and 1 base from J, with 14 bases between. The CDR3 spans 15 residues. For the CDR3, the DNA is TGTGCCTGGAGTCCTAATTCCCCTTCGAACACTGAAGCTTTCTTT. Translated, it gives CAWSPNSPSNTEAFF. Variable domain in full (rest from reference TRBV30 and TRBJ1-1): SQTIHQWPATLVQPVGSPLSLECTVEGTSNPNLYWYRQAAGRGLQLLFYSVGIGQISSEVPQNLSASRPQDRQFILSSKKLLLSDSGFYLCAWSPNSPSNTEAFFGQGTRLTVV.

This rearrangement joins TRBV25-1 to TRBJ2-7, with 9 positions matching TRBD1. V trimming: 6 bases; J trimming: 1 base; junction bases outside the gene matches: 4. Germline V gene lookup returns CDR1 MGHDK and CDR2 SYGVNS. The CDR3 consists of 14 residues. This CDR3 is CASRGTGRSYEQYF. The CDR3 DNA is TGTGCCAGCAGGGGGACAGGGAGGTCCTACGAGCAGTACTTC.

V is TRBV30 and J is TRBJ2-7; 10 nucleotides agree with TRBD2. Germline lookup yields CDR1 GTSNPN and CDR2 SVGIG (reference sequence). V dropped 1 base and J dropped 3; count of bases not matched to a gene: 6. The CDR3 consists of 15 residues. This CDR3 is CAWSAPGTSDYEQYF. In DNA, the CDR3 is TGTGCCTGGAGTGCCCCCGGGACTAGCGACTACGAGCAGTACTTC. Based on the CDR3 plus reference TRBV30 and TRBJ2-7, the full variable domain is SQTIHQWPATLVQPVGSPLSLECTVEGTSNPNLYWYRQAAGRGLQLLFYSVGIGQISSEVPQNLSASRPQDRQFILSSKKLLLSDSGFYLCAWSAPGTSDYEQYFGPGTRLTVT.

DNA for the CDR3: TGTGCCTGGAGCGCCCTGGAGGGAACCGGGGAGCTGTTTTTT. Its translation is CAWSALEGTGELFF. The V call is TRBV30, the J call TRBJ2-2, with a weak D call TRBD2 (6 bases). CDR1 is GTSNPN and CDR2 is SVGIG in the germline V gene (reference sequence). The V end was cut by 3 bases, the J end by 5 bases, with 13 bases between. The CDR3 contains 14 residues.

CDR3 loop: CSVEEAVGNTIYF. CDR3 nucleotide sequence: TGCAGCGTTGAAGAGGCGGTGGGAAACACCATATATTTT. V is TRBV29-1 and J is TRBJ1-3; D is unclear. Per germline, CDR1 SQVTM and CDR2 ANQGSEA. The CDR3 runs to 13 residues. The germline V and J ends were trimmed by 0 bases and 4 bases, with 7 bases remaining between them.

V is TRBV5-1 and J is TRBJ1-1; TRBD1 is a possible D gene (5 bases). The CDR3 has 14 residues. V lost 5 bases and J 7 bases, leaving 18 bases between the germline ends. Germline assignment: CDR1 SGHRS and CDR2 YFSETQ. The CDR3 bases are TGCGCCAGCAGTTTGACGACTCCCGGGGGTGAAGCTTTCTTT. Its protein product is CASSLTTPGGEAFF.

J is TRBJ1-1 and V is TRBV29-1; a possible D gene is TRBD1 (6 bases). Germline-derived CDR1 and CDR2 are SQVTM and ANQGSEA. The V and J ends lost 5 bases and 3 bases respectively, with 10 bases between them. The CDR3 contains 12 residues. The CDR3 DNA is TGCAGCGTTACAGGGACCGACACTGAAGCTTTCTTT. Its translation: CSVTGTDTEAFF.

CDR3 in DNA: TGTGCCAGCAGACCTAGGACAGGGGACTCCTACGAGCAGTACTTC. It yields the protein CASRPRTGDSYEQYF. The gene calls are TRBV6-5 and TRBJ2-7; 9 bases align to TRBD1. The CDR3 spans 15 residues. The germline V gene encodes CDR1 MNHEY and CDR2 SVGAGI. V lost 6 bases to trimming and J lost 0 bases; unmatched junction nucleotides: 6.

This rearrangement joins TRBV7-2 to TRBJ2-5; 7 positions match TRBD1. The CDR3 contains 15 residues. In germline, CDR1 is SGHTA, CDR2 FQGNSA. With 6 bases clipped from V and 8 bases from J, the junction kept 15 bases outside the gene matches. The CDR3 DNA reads TGTGCCAGCAGACCCACCTCGGGACAGTTCATAACCCAGTACTTC. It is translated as CASRPTSGQFITQYF.

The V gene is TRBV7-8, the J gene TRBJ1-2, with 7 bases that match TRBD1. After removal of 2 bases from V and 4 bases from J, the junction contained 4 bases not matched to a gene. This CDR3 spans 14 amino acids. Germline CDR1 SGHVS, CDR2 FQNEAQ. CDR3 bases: TGTGCCAGCAGCTTAATGGGACAGAGCTATGGCTACACCTTC. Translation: CASSLMGQSYGYTF.

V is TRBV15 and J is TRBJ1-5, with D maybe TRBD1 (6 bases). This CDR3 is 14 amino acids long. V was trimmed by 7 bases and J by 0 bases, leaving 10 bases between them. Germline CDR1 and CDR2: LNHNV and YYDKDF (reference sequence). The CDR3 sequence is CATTPDSSNQPQHF. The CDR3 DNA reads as TGTGCCACCACCCCGGACAGTAGCAATCAGCCCCAGCATTTT.

The CDR3 DNA is TGTGCCAGTAGTATAGCTTCAACAGGGGGCTATGGCTACACCTTC. Its protein product is CASSIASTGGYGYTF. V gene TRBV19 combines with J gene TRBJ1-2; 8 nucleotides agree with TRBD1. Trimming cost V 1 base and J 4 bases; bases outside gene matches: 5. Per germline, CDR1 LNHDA and CDR2 SQIVND (reference sequence). The CDR3 is 15 amino acids.